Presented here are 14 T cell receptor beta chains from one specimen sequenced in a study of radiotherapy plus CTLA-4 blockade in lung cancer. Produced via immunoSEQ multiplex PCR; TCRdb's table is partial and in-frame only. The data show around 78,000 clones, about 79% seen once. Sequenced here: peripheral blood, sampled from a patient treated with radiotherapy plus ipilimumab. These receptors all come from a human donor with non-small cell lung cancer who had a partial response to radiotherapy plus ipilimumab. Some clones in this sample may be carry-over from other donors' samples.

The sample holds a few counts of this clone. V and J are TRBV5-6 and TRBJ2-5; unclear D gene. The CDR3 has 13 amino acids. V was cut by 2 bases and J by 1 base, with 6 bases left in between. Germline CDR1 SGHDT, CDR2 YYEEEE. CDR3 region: CASSFTSQETQYF. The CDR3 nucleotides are TGTGCCAGCAGCTTCACGAGCCAAGAGACCCAGTACTTC.

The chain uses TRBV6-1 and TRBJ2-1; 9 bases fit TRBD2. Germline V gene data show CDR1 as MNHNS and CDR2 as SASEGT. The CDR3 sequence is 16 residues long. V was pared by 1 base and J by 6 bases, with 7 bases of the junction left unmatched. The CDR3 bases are TGTGCCAGCAGTGAAGACGGGACTAGCTTTAGCAATGAGCAGTTCTTC. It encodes CASSEDGTSFSNEQFF.

Here the CDR3 DNA reads TGTGCCGACGAAGGAGACCGGGAGACCGGCACAGATACGCAGTATTTT. Translation: CADEGDRETGTDTQYF. The rearrangement joins TRBV5-6 to TRBJ2-3; D might be TRBD2 (6 bases). The CDR3 length is 16 residues. Germline values: CDR1 SGHDT, CDR2 YYEEEE. The V and J ends lost 10 bases and 1 base respectively, with 22 bases between them.

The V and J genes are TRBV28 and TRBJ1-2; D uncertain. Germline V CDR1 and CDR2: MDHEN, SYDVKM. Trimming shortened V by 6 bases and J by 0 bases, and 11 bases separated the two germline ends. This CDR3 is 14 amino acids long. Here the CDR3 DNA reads TGTGCCAGCAGAACGGGTATAGCTAACTATGGCTACACCTTC. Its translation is CASRTGIANYGYTF.

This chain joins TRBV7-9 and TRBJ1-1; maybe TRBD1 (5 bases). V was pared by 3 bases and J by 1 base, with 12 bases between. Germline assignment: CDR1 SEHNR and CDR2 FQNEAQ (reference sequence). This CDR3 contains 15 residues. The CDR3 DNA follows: TGTGCCAGCAGCTTTGTTGTGGGGGGGAACACTGAAGCTTTCTTT. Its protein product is CASSFVVGGNTEAFF.

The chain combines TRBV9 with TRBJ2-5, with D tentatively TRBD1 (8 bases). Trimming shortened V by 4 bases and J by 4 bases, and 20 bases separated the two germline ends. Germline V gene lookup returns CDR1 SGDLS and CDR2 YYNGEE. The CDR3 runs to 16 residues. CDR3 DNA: TGTGCCAGCAGCCAAACACCCGGGGGGACAGGAGAGACCCAGTACTTC. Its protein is CASSQTPGGTGETQYF.

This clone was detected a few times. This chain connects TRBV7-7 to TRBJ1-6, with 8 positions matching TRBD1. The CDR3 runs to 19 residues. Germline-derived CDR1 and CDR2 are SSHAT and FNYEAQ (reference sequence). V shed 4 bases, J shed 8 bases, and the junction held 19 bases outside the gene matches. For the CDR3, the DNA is TGTGCCAGCAGCTCGAAACCTTTCAGGGGGCGCGGATCCCATTCACCCCTCCACTTT. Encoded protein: CASSSKPFRGRGSHSPLHF.

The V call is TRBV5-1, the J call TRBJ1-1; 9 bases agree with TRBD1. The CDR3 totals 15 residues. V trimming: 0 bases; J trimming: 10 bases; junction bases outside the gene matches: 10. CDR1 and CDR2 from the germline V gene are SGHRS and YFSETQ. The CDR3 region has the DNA TGCGCCAGCAGCTTGGTACAGGGGGCCGTCCAAAGAGCTTTCTTT. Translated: CASSLVQGAVQRAFF.

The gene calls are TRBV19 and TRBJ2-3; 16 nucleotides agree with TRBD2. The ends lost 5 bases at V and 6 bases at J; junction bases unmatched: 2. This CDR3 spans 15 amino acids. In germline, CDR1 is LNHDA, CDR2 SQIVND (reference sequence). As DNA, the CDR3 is TGTGCCAGTAGTGCGGGACTAGCGGGAGGGGATACGCAGTATTTT. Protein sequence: CASSAGLAGGDTQYF.

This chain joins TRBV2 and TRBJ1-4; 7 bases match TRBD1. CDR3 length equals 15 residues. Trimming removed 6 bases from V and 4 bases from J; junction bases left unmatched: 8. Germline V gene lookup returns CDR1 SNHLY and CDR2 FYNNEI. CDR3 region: CASREQGILNEKLFF. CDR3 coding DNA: TGTGCCAGCAGGGAACAGGGGATCCTTAATGAAAAACTGTTTTTT.

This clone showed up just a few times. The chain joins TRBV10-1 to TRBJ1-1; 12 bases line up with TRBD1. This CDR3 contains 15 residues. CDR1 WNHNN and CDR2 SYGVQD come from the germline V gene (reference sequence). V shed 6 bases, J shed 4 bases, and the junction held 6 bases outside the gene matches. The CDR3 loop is CASRRDRGLATEAFF. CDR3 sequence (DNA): TGCGCCAGCAGAAGGGACAGGGGGCTGGCCACTGAAGCTTTCTTT.

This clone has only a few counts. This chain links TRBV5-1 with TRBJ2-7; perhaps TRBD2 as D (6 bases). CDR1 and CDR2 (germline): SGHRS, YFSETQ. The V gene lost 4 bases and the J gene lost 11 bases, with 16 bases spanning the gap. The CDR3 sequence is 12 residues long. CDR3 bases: TGCGCCAGCAGCAAGGAGGGAGTCAGGAAGTACTTC. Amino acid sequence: CASSKEGVRKYF.

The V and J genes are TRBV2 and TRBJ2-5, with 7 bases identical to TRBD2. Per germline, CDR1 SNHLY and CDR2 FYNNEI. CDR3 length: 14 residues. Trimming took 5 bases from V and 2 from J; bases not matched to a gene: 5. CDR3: CASSKLARQETQYF. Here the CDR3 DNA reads TGTGCCAGCAGTAAACTAGCGAGGCAAGAGACCCAGTACTTC.

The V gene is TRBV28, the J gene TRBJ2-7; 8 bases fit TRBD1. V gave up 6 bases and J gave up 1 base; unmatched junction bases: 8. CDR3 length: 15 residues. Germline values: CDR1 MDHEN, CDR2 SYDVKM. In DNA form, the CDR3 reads TGTGCCAGCAGCTGGGGGACAGGCGGTTCCTACGAGCAGTACTTC. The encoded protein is CASSWGTGGSYEQYF.